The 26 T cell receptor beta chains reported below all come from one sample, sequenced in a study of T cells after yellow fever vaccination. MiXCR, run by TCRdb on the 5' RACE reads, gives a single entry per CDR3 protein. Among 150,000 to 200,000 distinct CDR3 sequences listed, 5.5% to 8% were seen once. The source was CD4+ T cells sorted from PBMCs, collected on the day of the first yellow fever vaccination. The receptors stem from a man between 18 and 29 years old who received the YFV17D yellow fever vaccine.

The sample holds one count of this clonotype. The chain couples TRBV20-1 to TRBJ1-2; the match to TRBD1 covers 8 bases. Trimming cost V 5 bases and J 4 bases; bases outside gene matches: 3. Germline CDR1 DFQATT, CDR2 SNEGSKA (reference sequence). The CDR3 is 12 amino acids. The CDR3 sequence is CSASTGGYGYTF. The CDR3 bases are TGCAGTGCTTCTACAGGGGGCTATGGCTACACCTTC.

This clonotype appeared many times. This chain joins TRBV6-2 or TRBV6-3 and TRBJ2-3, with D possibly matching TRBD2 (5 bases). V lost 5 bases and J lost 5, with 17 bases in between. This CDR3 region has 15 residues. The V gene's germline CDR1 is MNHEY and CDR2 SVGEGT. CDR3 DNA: TGTGCCAGCAGTACTAGGCTGGGGAGCGAAGATACGCAGTATTTT. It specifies CASSTRLGSEDTQYF.

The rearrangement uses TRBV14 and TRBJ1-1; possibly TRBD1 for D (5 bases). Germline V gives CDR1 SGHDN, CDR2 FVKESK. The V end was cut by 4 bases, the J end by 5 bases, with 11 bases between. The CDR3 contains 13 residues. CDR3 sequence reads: CASSPTRGTEAFF. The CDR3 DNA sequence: TGTGCCAGCAGCCCAACGAGGGGAACTGAAGCTTTCTTT.

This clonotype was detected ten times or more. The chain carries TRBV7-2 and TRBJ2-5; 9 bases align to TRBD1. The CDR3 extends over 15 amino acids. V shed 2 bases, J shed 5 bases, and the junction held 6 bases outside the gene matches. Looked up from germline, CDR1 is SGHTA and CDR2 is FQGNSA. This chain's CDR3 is CASSLRTGGPETQYF. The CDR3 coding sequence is TGTGCCAGCAGCTTAAGAACAGGGGGCCCGGAGACCCAGTACTTC.

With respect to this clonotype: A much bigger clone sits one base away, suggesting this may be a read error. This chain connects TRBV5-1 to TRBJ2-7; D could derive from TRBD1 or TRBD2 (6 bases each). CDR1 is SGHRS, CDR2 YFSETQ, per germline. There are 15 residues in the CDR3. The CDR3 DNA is TGCGCCAGCAGTTGGGGGGCAGGGGAGGCCTACGATCAGTACGTC. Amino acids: CASSWGAGEAYDQYV.

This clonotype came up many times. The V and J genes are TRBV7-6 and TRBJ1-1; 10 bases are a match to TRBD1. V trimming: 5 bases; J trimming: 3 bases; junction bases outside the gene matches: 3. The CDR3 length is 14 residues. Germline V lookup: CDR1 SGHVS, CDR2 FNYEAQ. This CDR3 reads CASSAGQGDTEAFF. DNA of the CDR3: TGTGCCAGCAGCGCCGGACAGGGGGACACTGAAGCTTTCTTT. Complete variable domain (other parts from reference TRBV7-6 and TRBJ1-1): GAGVSQSPRYKVTKRGQDVALRCDPISGHVSLYWYRQALGQGPEFLTYFNYEAQQDKSGLPNDRFSAERPEGSISTLTIQRTEQRDSAMYRCASSAGQGDTEAFFGQGTRLTVV.

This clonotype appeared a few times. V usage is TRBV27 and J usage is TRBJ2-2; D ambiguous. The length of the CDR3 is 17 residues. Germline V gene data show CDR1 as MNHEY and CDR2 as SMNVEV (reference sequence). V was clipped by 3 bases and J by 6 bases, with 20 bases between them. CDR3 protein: CASSFQPTSNAPGELFF. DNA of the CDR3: TGTGCCAGCAGTTTTCAACCCACATCCAATGCTCCCGGGGAGCTGTTTTTT.

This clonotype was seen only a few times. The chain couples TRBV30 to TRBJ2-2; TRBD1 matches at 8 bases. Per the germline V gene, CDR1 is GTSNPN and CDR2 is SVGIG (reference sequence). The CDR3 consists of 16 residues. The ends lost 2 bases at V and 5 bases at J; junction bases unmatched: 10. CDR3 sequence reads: CAWSILGQGNTGELFF. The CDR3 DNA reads TGTGCCTGGAGTATTCTAGGACAGGGTAATACCGGGGAGCTGTTTTTT.

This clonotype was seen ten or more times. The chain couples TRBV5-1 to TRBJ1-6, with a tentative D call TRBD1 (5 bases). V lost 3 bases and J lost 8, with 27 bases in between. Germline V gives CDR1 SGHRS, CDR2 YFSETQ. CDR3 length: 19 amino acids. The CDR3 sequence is CASSSDYGFGGGKYSPLHF. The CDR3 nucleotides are TGCGCCAGCAGCTCCGATTATGGCTTCGGCGGGGGGAAGTATTCACCCCTCCACTTT.

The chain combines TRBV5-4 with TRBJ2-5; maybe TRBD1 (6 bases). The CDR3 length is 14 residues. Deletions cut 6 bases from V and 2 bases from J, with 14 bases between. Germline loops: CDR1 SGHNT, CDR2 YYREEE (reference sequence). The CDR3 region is CASTSDSFQETQYF. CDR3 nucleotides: TGTGCCAGCACCTCGGACAGTTTTCAAGAGACCCAGTACTTC.

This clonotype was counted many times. CDR3 region: CASSNNRGGGSYEQFF. DNA for the CDR3: TGTGCCAGCAGTAACAACCGGGGGGGCGGGTCTTATGAGCAGTTCTTC. V and J are TRBV12-3 or TRBV12-4 and TRBJ2-1, with 8 positions matching TRBD2. The CDR3 consists of 16 residues. V was clipped by 5 bases and J by 8 bases; unmatched bases: 14.

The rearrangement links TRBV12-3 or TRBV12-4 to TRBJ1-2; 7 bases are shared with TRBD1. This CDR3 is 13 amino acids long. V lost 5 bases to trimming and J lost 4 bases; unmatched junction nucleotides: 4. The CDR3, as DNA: TGTGCCAGCAGTCAGACAGGGACCTATGGCTACACCTTC. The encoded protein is CASSQTGTYGYTF.

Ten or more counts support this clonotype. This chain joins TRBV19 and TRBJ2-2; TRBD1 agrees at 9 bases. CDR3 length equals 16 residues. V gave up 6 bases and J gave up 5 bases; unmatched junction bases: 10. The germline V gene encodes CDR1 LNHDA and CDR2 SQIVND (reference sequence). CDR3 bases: TGTGCCAGTAGCCAGGGAGGACAGGGGATGACCGGGGAGCTGTTTTTT. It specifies CASSQGGQGMTGELFF.

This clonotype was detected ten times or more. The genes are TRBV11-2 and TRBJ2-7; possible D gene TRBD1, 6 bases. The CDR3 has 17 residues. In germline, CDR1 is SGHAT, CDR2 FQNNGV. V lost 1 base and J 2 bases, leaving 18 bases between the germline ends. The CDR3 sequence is CASSLGGYTGIPYEQYF. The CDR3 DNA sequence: TGTGCCAGCAGCTTAGGGGGATATACAGGGATTCCCTACGAGCAGTACTTC.

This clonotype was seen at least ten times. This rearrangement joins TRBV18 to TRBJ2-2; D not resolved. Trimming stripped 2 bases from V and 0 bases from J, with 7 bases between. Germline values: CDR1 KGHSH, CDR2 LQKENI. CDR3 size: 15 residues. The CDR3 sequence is CASSPWQTNTGELFF. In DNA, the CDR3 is TGTGCCAGCTCACCATGGCAGACGAACACCGGGGAGCTGTTTTTT.

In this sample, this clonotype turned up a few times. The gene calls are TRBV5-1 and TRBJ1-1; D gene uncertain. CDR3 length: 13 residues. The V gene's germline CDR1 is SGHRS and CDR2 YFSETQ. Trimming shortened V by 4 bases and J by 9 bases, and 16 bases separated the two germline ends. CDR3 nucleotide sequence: TGCGCCAGCAGCCTCGCGGCAGGCTACCAAGCTTTCTTT. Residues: CASSLAAGYQAFF. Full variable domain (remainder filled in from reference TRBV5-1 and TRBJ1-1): KAGVTQTPRYLIKTRGQQVTLSCSPISGHRSVSWYQQTPGQGLQFLFEYFSETQRNKGNFPGRFSGRQFSNSRSEMNVSTLELGDSALYLCASSLAAGYQAFFGQGTRLTVV.

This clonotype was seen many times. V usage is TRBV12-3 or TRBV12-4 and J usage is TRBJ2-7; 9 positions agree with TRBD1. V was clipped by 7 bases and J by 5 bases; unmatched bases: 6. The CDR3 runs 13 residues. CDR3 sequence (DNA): TGTGCCAGCACCCCCGGGACAGGGAACGAGCAGTACTTC. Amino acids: CASTPGTGNEQYF.

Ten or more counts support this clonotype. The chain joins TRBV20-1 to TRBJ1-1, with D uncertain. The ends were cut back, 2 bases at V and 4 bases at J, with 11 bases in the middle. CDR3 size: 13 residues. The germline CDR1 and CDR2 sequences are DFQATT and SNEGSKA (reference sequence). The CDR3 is CSARLQDGTEAFF. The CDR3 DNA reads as TGCAGTGCTAGACTCCAGGACGGCACTGAAGCTTTCTTT.

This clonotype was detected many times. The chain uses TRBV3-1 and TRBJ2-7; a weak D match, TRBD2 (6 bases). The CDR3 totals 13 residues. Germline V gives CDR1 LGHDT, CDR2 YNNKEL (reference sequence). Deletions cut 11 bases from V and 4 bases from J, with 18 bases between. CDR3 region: CACASGGLYEQYF. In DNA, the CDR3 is TGTGCCTGCGCGTCCGGGGGACTTTACGAGCAGTACTTC.

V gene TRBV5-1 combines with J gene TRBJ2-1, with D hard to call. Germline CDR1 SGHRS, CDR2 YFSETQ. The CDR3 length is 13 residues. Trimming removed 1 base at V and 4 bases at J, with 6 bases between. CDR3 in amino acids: CASSLQEYNEQFF. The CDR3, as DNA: TGCGCCAGCAGCTTGCAGGAATACAATGAGCAGTTCTTC.

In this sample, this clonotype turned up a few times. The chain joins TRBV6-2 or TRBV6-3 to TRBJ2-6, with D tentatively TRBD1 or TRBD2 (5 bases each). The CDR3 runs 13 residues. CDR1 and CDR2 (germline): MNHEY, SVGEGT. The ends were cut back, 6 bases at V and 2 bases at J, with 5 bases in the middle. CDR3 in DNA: TGTGCCAGCAGGGGGGCTGGGGCCAACGTCCTGACTTTC. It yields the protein CASRGAGANVLTF.

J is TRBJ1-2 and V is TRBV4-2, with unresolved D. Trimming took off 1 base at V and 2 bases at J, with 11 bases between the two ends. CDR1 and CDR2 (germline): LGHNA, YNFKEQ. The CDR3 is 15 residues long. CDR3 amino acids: CASSQVQVDNYGYTF. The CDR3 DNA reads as TGTGCCAGCAGCCAAGTTCAGGTGGACAACTATGGCTACACCTTC.

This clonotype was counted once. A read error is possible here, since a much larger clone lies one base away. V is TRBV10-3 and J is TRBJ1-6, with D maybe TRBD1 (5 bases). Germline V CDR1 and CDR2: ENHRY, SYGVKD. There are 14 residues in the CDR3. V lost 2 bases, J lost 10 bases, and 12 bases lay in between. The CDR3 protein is CAISELGWGSPLHF. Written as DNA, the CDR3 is TGTGCCATCAGTGAGCTGGGGTGGGGGTCACCCCTCCACTTT.

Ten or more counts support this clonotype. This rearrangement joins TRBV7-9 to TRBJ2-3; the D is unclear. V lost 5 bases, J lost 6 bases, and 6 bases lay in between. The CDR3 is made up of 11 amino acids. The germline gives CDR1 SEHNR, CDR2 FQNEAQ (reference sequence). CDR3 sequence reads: CASSLYDTQYF. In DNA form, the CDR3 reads TGTGCCAGCAGCCTCTACGATACGCAGTATTTT.

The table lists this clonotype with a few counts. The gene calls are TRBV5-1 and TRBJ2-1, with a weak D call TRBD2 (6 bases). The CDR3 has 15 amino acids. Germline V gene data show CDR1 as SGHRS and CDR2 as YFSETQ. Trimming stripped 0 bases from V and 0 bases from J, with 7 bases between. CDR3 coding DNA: TGCGCCAGCAGCTTGGCGACTAGCTCCTACAATGAGCAGTTCTTC. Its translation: CASSLATSSYNEQFF.

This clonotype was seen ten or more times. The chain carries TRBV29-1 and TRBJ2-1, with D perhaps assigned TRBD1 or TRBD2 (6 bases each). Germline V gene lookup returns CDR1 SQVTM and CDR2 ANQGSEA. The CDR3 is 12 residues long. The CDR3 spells CRVGGTYNEQFF. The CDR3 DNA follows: TGCAGGGTGGGGGGCACCTACAATGAGCAGTTCTTC.